A selection of T cell receptor beta chains follows, all from one sample in a study of blood T cells in healthy people across ages. TCRdb reprocessed the 5' RACE reads via MiXCR and lists one record per CDR3 protein. The sample carries about 800,000 distinct CDR3 sequences, about half recorded once. Input material: blood. All receptors derive from a man aged 80 or over in good health. CDR3s include the opening cysteine and the closing phenylalanine or tryptophan. Fields, in order: V gene, D gene, clone size, J gene, CDR3 protein, CDR3 DNA. The D gene is left open where the match is weak. Size values are once, few and many counts, or a class for expanded clones, and some rows have none.

V gene: TRBV3-1
D gene: NA
clone size: NA
J gene: TRBJ2-7
CDR3 protein: CASSQGFSGSYEQYF
CDR3 DNA: TGTGCCAGCAGCCAAGGTTTCAGTGGCTCCTACGAGCAGTACTTC

V gene: TRBV3-1
D gene: NA
clone size: NA
J gene: TRBJ2-5
CDR3 protein: CASSQAIVPETQYF
CDR3 DNA: TGTGCCAGCAGCCAAGCTATAGTTCCAGAGACCCAGTACTTC

V gene: TRBV20-1
D gene: TRBD2
clone size: few
J gene: TRBJ2-3
CDR3 protein: CSASAREGTDTQYF
CDR3 DNA: TGCAGTGCTAGTGCGCGGGAGGGCACAGATACGCAGTATTTT

V gene: TRBV6-1
D gene: TRBD1
clone size: NA
J gene: TRBJ2-3
CDR3 protein: CASSPYYRTGLTDTQYF
CDR3 DNA: TGTGCCAGCAGTCCCTACTACAGGACAGGGTTGACAGATACGCAGTATTTT

V gene: TRBV5-1
D gene: NA
clone size: NA
J gene: TRBJ2-4
CDR3 protein: CASSGVASRIGNIQYF
CDR3 DNA: TGCGCCAGCAGCGGGGTTGCTAGCCGTATAGGGAACATTCAGTACTTC

V gene: TRBV29-1
D gene: TRBD1
clone size: NA
J gene: TRBJ2-7
CDR3 protein: CSGRSRGSYEQYF
CDR3 DNA: TGCAGCGGTCGAAGCAGGGGGTCCTACGAGCAGTACTTC

V gene: TRBV2
D gene: NA
clone size: NA
J gene: TRBJ2-5
CDR3 protein: CASSEQGGGQETQYF
CDR3 DNA: TGTGCCAGCAGTGAACAGGGAGGAGGCCAAGAGACCCAGTACTTC

V gene: TRBV27
D gene: NA
clone size: few
J gene: TRBJ2-7
CDR3 protein: CASSLYPQGRLYEQYF
CDR3 DNA: TGTGCCAGCAGTTTATACCCCCAGGGCAGGTTGTACGAGCAGTACTTC

V gene: TRBV6-6
D gene: NA
clone size: NA
J gene: TRBJ2-2
CDR3 protein: CASSYRGNTGELFF
CDR3 DNA: TGTGCCAGCAGTTACAGGGGAAACACCGGGGAGCTGTTTTTT

V gene: TRBV5-1
D gene: NA
clone size: few
J gene: TRBJ2-5
CDR3 protein: CASSPQPQETQYF
CDR3 DNA: TGCGCCAGCAGCCCCCAGCCCCAAGAGACCCAGTACTTC

V gene: TRBV29-1
D gene: TRBD1
clone size: NA
J gene: TRBJ2-2
CDR3 protein: CSVASGTGINTGELFF
CDR3 DNA: TGCAGCGTTGCCTCCGGGACAGGGATTAACACCGGGGAGCTGTTTTTT

V gene: TRBV29-1
D gene: NA
clone size: NA
J gene: TRBJ2-1
CDR3 protein: CSVEINRGDEQFF
CDR3 DNA: TGCAGCGTTGAAATCAATCGAGGAGATGAGCAGTTCTTC

V gene: TRBV19
D gene: TRBD2
clone size: few
J gene: TRBJ2-1
CDR3 protein: CASSIASGRILYNEQFF
CDR3 DNA: TGTGCCAGTAGTATAGCTAGCGGCAGGATACTATACAATGAGCAGTTCTTC

V gene: TRBV10-3
D gene: NA
clone size: NA
J gene: TRBJ2-6
CDR3 protein: CAISGPTAAGANVLTF
CDR3 DNA: TGTGCCATCAGTGGCCCCACTGCAGCTGGGGCCAACGTCCTGACTTTC

V gene: TRBV7-2
D gene: NA
clone size: NA
J gene: TRBJ2-1
CDR3 protein: CANSFSSGPSYNEQFF
CDR3 DNA: TGTGCCAACAGCTTTTCCAGCGGACCTTCCTACAATGAGCAGTTCTTC

V gene: TRBV5-1
D gene: NA
clone size: few
J gene: TRBJ1-1
CDR3 protein: CASSLTGLNTEAFF
CDR3 DNA: TGCGCCAGCAGCTTGACTGGGTTGAACACTGAAGCTTTCTTT

V gene: TRBV11-2
D gene: NA
clone size: few
J gene: TRBJ2-5
CDR3 protein: CASSLSEIMGETQYF
CDR3 DNA: TGTGCCAGCAGCTTATCCGAGATTATGGGAGAGACCCAGTACTTC

V gene: TRBV12-3/TRBV12-4
D gene: NA
clone size: NA
J gene: TRBJ2-3
CDR3 protein: CASHSDTGTDTQYF
CDR3 DNA: TGTGCCAGCCACAGCGACACTGGCACAGATACGCAGTATTTT

V gene: TRBV5-1
D gene: NA
clone size: NA
J gene: TRBJ2-7
CDR3 protein: CASSLARPSDEQYF
CDR3 DNA: TGCGCCAGCAGCTTGGCCCGCCCTAGCGACGAGCAGTACTTC

V gene: TRBV20-1
D gene: NA
clone size: NA
J gene: TRBJ1-1
CDR3 protein: CSARGVGRTEAFF
CDR3 DNA: TGCAGTGCTAGGGGGGTAGGTCGAACTGAAGCTTTCTTT

V gene: TRBV25-1
D gene: NA
clone size: NA
J gene: TRBJ2-3
CDR3 protein: CASSVHREADTQYF
CDR3 DNA: TGTGCCAGCAGTGTACACAGGGAAGCAGATACGCAGTATTTT

V gene: TRBV19
D gene: NA
clone size: NA
J gene: TRBJ1-2
CDR3 protein: CASSMKGDGYTF
CDR3 DNA: TGTGCCAGTAGTATGAAGGGAGACGGCTACACCTTC

V gene: TRBV20-1
D gene: NA
clone size: few
J gene: TRBJ2-7
CDR3 protein: CSAGGHRFDEQYF
CDR3 DNA: TGCAGTGCTGGGGGACATCGTTTTGACGAGCAGTACTTC

V gene: TRBV5-8
D gene: NA
clone size: NA
J gene: TRBJ2-6
CDR3 protein: CASSLGQTGANVLTF
CDR3 DNA: TGTGCCAGCAGCTTGGGGCAGACTGGGGCCAACGTCCTGACTTTC

V gene: TRBV9
D gene: NA
clone size: NA
J gene: TRBJ2-5
CDR3 protein: CASSVTRGVQETQYF
CDR3 DNA: TGTGCCAGCAGCGTGACTAGGGGGGTTCAAGAGACCCAGTACTTC

V gene: TRBV11-3
D gene: TRBD2
clone size: NA
J gene: TRBJ2-1
CDR3 protein: CASSSRLAGGLNEQFF
CDR3 DNA: TGTGCCAGCAGCAGCCGACTGGCGGGAGGGCTGAATGAGCAGTTCTTC

V gene: TRBV28
D gene: TRBD2
clone size: few
J gene: TRBJ2-3
CDR3 protein: CATLAGTSGMSTDTQYF
CDR3 DNA: TGTGCCACCCTAGCCGGGACTAGCGGGATGAGCACAGATACGCAGTATTTT

V gene: TRBV6-2/TRBV6-3
D gene: NA
clone size: NA
J gene: TRBJ2-5
CDR3 protein: CASSYGDRETQYF
CDR3 DNA: TGTGCCAGCAGTTACGGTGATCGAGAGACCCAGTACTTC